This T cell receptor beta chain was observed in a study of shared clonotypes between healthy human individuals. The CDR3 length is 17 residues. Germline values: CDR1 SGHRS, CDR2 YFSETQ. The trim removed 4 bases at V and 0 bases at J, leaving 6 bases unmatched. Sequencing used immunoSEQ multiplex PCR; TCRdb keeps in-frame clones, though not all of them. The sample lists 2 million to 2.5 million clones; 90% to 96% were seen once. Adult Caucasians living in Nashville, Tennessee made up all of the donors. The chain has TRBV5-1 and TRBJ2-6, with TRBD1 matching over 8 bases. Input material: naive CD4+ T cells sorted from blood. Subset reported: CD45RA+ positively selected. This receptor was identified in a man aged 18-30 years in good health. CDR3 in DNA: TGCGCCAGCAGCCCCGGACAGGGCTACTCTGGGGCCAACGTCCTGACTTTC. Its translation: CASSPGQGYSGANVLTF.